The entry that follows covers one TCR beta chain sequence. No antigen is known for it. The V gene's germline CDR1 is MNHEY and CDR2 SVGEGT. The V and J ends lost 6 bases and 8 bases respectively, with 20 bases between them. The CDR3 loop spans 15 amino acids. The sample originates from a study of blood T cells in healthy people across ages. Isolation per sample recovered at least 7 million PBMCs. Whole-study findings and limits: Per million T cells, the diversity of TCR beta decreased roughly linearly as age advanced. There were more naive CD4+ cells and higher diversity in long-lived donors than in aged donors.

The second PCR ran about 6 to 12 cycles with a sample-barcoded 5' primer and J-beta primers. Sequencing yielded, for each sample, at least 3 million paired-end reads carrying CDR3. Each CDR3 protein gets one entry after TCRdb re-called the 5' RACE reads with MiXCR. Of approximately 690,000 distinct CDR3 sequences in the sample, roughly 50% are singletons; the top ten hold 30% to 45%. The chain joins TRBV6-2 or TRBV6-3 to TRBJ2-1; possibly TRBD1 for D (6 bases). This TCR was sampled from a man between 60 and 75 years old in good health. Sequences were obtained from blood. Here the CDR3 reads CASSDPGHRRDEQFF. The CDR3 coding sequence is TGTGCCAGCAGCGACCCGGGACACCGTAGGGATGAGCAGTTCTTC.